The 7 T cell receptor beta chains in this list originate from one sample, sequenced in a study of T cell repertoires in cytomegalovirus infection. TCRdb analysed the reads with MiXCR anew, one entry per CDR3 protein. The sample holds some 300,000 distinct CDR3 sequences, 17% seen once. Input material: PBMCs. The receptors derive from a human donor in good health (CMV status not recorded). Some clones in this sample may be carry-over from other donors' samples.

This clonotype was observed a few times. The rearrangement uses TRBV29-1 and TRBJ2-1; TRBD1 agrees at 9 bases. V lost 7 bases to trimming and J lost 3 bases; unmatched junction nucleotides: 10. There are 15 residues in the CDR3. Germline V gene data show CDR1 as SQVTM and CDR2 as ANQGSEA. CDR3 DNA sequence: TGCAGCGCACACACCGGGACAGGGAACTACAATGAGCAGTTCTTC. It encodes CSAHTGTGNYNEQFF.

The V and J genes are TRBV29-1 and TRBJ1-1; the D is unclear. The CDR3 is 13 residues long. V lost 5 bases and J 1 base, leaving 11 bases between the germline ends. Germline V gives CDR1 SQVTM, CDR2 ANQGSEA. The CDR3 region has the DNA TGCAGCGTTAAAGGGCAGGAGAACACTGAAGCTTTCTTT. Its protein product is CSVKGQENTEAFF.

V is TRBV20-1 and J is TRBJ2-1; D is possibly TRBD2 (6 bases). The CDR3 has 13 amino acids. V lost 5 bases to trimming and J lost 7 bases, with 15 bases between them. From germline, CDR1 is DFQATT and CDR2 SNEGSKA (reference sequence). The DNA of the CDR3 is TGCAGTGCTTCACTAGCTTCCCGAAATGAGCAGTTCTTC. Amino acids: CSASLASRNEQFF.

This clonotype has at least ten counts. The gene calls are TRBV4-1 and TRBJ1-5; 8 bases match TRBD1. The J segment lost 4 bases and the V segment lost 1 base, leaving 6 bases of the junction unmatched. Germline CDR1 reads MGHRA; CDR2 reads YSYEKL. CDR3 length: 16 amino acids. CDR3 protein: CASSQVGQGRNQPQHF. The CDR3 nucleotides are TGCGCCAGCAGCCAAGTTGGACAGGGAAGAAATCAGCCCCAGCATTTT.

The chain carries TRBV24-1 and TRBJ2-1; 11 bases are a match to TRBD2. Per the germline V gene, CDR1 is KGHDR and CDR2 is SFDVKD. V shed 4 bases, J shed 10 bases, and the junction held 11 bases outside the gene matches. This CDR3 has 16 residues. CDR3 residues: CATSEPSGGTGEEQFF. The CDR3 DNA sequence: TGTGCCACCAGTGAGCCTAGCGGGGGGACTGGGGAGGAGCAGTTCTTC.

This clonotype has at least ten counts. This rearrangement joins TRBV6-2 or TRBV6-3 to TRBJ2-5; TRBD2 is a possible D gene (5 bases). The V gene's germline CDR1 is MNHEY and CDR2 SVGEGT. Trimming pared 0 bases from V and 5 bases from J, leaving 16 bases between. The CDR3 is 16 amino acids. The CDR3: CASSYSREGWQETQYF. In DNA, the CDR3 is TGTGCCAGCAGTTACTCACGTGAGGGTTGGCAGGAGACCCAGTACTTC.

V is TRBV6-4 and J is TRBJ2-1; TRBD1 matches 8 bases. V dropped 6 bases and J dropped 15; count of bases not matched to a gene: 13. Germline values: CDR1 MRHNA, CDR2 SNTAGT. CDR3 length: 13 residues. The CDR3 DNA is TGTGCCAGCAGAGACGACAGGGGACTGAAGTGGTTCTTC. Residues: CASRDDRGLKWFF.